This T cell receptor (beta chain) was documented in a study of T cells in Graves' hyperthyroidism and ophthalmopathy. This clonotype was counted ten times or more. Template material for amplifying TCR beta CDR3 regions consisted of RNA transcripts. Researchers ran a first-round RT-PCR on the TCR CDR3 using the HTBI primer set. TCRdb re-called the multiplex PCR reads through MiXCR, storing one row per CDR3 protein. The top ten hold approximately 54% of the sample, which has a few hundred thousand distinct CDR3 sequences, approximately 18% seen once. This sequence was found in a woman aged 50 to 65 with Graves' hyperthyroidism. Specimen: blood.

For the CDR3, the DNA is TGTGCCAGCAGGTCAACCGATACGCAGTATTTT. Translating it yields CASRSTDTQYF. V is TRBV28 and J is TRBJ2-3; D unclear. CDR3 length equals 11 residues. CDR1 and CDR2 (germline): MDHEN, SYDVKM. V lost 6 bases and J 6 bases, leaving 7 bases between the germline ends.